This record looks at one T cell receptor (beta chain) sequence and its context. The ends lost 1 base at V and 0 bases at J; junction bases unmatched: 2. CDR1 and CDR2 (germline): SGHDN, FVKESK. CDR3 length: 15 amino acids. The record originates from a study of blood T cell repertoires in COVID-19. The data were produced by immunoSEQ multiplex PCR, yet TCRdb's version contains in-frame clones alone and is incomplete. The data hold tens of thousands of clones, with around 85% observed a single time. This TCR was sampled from a middle-aged man with COVID-19, enrolled during active disease. The sequencing sample was made of peripheral blood. The genes are TRBV14 and TRBJ2-7, with TRBD1 identical over 8 bases. DNA for the CDR3: TGTGCCAGCAGCCAAGGGACAGGGCACTCCTACGAGCAGTACTTC. Translating it yields CASSQGTGHSYEQYF.